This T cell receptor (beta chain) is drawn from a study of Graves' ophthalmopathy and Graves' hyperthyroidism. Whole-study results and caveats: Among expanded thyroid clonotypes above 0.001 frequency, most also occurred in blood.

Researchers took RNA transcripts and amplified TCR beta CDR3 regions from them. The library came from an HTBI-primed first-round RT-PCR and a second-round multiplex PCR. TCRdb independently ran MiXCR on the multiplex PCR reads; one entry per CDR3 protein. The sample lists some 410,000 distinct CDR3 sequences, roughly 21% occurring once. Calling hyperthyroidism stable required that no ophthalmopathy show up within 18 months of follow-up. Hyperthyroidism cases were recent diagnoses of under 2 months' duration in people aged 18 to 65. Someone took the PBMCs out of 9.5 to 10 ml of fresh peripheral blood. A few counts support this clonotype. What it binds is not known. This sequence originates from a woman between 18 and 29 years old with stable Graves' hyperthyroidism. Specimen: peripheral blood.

CDR3 protein: CASSLVADTPRQYF. The CDR3 nucleotides read TGTGCCAGCAGCTTAGTAGCGGACACACCCCGACAGTACTTC. V and J are TRBV7-2 and TRBJ2-5; D is perhaps TRBD2 (6 bases). Germline V gene data show CDR1 as SGHTA and CDR2 as FQGNSA. This CDR3 region has 14 residues. Trimming pared 1 base from V and 11 bases from J, leaving 17 bases between. The full variable domain, its missing parts supplied by reference TRBV7-2 and TRBJ2-5, is GAGVSQSPSNKVTEKGKDVELRCDPISGHTALYWYRQSLGQGLEFLIYFQGNSAPDKSGLPSDRFSAERTGGSVSTLTIQRTQQEDSAVYLCASSLVADTPRQYFGPGTRLLVL.